This TCR beta chain is from a study of blood T cell repertoires in COVID-19. Study details: Samples of COVID-19 (acute and convalescent) were obtained from the United States, Italy and Spain. T cells, B-cell-depleted T cells, or PBMCs supplied cDNA or gDNA.

In the original analysis: Reference gene primer amplification gave nucleated cell count estimates. TCRdb's copy holds only in-frame clones and misses some; the assay was immunoSEQ multiplex PCR. That table furnishes V, J and clone size, whereas the DNA furnished D and trimming. In the table there are under 250,000 clones, 75% to 90% of which are singletons. Trimming left V 4 bases short and J 5 bases short, with 11 bases between. The CDR3 is made up of 13 amino acids. In germline, CDR1 is SGHAT, CDR2 FQNNGV. The clonotype was recovered from a woman between 65 and 79 years old with active or convalescent COVID-19. Input material: peripheral blood. This chain links TRBV11-2 with TRBJ2-5; no firm D call. CDR3 amino acids: CASSSRRSETQYF. The CDR3 DNA is TGTGCCAGCAGCTCTCGTCGTAGCGAGACCCAGTACTTC.